The present TCR beta chain was sequenced within a study of cytomegalovirus exposure and HLA in healthy donors. Trimming cost V 4 bases and J 6 bases; bases outside gene matches: 8. The germline V gene encodes CDR1 LNHDA and CDR2 SQIVND (reference sequence). The CDR3 totals 14 residues. The PCR used 60 Vbeta and 13 Jbeta primers. Profiled with immunoSEQ multiplex PCR; TCRdb holds only in-frame clones, not every one. The data show 150,000 to 200,000 clones, over 65% seen once. V and J are TRBV19 and TRBJ2-7; TRBD2 matches at 8 bases. The sequencing input was PBMCs. The sequence came from a woman in her 30s in good health and CMV-seronegative. This CDR3 reads CASSKAGRASEQYF. For the CDR3, the DNA is TGTGCCAGTAGTAAAGCCGGGAGGGCATCCGAGCAGTACTTC.